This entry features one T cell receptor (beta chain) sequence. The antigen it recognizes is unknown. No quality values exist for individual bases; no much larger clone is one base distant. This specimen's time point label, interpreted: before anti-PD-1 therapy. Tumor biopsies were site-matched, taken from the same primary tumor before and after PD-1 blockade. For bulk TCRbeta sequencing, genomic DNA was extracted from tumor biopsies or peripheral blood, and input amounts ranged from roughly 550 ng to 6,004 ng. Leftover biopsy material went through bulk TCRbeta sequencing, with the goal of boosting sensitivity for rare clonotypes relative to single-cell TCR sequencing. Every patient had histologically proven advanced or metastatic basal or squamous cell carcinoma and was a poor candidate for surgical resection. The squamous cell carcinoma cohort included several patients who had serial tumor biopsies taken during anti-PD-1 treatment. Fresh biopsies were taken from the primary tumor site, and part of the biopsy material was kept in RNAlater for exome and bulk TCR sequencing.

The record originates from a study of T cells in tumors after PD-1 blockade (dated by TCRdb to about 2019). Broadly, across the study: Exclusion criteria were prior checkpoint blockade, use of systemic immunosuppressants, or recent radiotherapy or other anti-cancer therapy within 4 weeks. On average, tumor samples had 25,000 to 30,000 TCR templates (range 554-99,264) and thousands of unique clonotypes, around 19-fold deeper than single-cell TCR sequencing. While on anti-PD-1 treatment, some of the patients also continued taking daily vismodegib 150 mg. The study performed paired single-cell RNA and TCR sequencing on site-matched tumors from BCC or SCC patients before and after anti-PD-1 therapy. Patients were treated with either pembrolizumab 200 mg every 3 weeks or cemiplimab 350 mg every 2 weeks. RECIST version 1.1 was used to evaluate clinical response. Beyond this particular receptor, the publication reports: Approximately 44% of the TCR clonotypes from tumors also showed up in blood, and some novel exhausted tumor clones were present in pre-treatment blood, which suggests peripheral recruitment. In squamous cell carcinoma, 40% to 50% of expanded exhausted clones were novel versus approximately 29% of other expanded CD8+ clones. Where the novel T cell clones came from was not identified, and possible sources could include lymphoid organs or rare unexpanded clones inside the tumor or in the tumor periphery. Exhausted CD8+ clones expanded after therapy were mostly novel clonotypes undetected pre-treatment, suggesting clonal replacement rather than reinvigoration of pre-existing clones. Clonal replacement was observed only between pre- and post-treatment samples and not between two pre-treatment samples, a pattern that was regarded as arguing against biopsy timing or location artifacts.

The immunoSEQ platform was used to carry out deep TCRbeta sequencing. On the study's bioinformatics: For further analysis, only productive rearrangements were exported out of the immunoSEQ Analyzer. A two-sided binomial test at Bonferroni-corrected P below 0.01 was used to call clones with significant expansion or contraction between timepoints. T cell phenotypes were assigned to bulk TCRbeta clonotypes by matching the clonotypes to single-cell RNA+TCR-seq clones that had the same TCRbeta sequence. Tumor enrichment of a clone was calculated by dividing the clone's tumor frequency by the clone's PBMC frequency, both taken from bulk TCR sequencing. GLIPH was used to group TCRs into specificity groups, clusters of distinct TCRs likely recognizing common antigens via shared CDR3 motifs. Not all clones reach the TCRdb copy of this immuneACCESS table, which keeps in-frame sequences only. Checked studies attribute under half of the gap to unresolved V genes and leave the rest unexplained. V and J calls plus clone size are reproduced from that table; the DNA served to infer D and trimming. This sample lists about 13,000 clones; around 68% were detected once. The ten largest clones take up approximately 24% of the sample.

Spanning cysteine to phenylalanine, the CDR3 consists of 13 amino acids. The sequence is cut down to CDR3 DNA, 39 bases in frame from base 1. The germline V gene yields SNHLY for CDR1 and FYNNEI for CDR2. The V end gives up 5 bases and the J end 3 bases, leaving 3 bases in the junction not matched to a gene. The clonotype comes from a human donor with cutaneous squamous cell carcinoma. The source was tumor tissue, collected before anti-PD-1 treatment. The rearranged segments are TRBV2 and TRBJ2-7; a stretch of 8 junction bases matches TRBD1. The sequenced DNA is TGTGCCAGCAGTCGGACAGGGAACTACGAGCAGTACTTC. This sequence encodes CASSRTGNYEQYF.